Presented here are 18 T cell receptor beta chains from one specimen sequenced in a study of T-cell reconstitution after alpha-beta-depleted transplantation in children. Researchers prepared the TCRbeta library using unique molecular identifiers, the study reports. TCRdb re-called the PCR reads through MiXCR, storing one row per CDR3 protein. This table holds fewer than 350,000 distinct CDR3 sequences, around 10% found once. Sequenced here: peripheral blood, sampled 180 days after TCRalphabeta/CD19-depleted stem cell transplant. These receptors all stem from a male patient aged 2 to 10 who had a stem cell transplant for chronic granulomatous disease, so the T cells may come from the graft donor.

This clonotype occurred a few times. The chain employs TRBV11-2 and TRBJ2-1; 12 nucleotides agree with TRBD2. The length of the CDR3 is 17 residues. CDR1 is SGHAT, CDR2 FQNNGV, per germline. With V trimmed by 7 bases and J by 10 bases, 17 bases remained unmatched. This CDR3 is CASMGRQGGLAGREQFF. The CDR3 DNA follows: TGTGCCAGCATGGGCCGGCAGGGCGGACTAGCGGGACGAGAGCAGTTCTTC.

This clonotype was observed a few times. The J gene is TRBJ2-1, the V gene TRBV18; TRBD1 agrees at 7 bases. V lost 2 bases and J lost 0; bases outside the gene matches: 1. Germline CDR1 is KGHSH and CDR2 is LQKENI. The CDR3 is made up of 15 amino acids. In nucleotides, the CDR3 is TGTGCCAGCTCACCAGACAGGGTCTCCTACAATGAGCAGTTCTTC. Its translation is CASSPDRVSYNEQFF.

This clonotype has at least ten counts. The rearrangement joins TRBV7-3 to TRBJ2-2, with D possibly TRBD1 on 6 matching bases. Trimming left V 6 bases short and J 2 bases short, with 13 bases between. The germline gives CDR1 SGHTA, CDR2 FQGTGA. The CDR3 spans 15 residues. CDR3 bases: TGTGCCAGCAGGGGTGGGGGCGCAAACACCGGGGAGCTGTTTTTT. As protein: CASRGGGANTGELFF.

This clonotype was seen ten or more times. The chain is built from TRBV2 and TRBJ2-2, with D perhaps TRBD2 (5 bases). V was trimmed by 8 bases and J by 8 bases, leaving 15 bases between them. Germline CDR1 is SNHLY and CDR2 is FYNNEI. This CDR3 has 13 amino acids. The CDR3 DNA sequence: TGTGCCAGCCTACTAGGGCTACGGGGGGAGCTGTTTTTT. It specifies CASLLGLRGELFF.

This clonotype showed up many times. The chain is built from TRBV20-1 and TRBJ2-2, with D unclear. Trimming shortened V by 3 bases and J by 3 bases, and 11 bases separated the two germline ends. Looked up from germline, CDR1 is DFQATT and CDR2 is SNEGSKA (reference sequence). The CDR3 spans 14 residues. CDR3 region: CSARRRSYTGELFF. In DNA, the CDR3 is TGCAGTGCTAGGAGACGGTCGTACACCGGGGAGCTGTTTTTT.

The sample holds many counts of this clonotype. CDR3 nucleotides: TGTGCCAGCAGAGTGGCGGGGGGACCCAATGAGCAGTTCTTC. Translating it yields CASRVAGGPNEQFF. V usage is TRBV12-3 or TRBV12-4 and J usage is TRBJ2-1, with TRBD2 identical over 8 bases. The CDR3 loop spans 14 amino acids. J gave up 6 bases and V 6 bases, and 7 bases lay outside the gene matches.

The chain has TRBV19 and TRBJ2-2; possibly TRBD1 for D (5 bases). Trimming removed 4 bases at V and 2 bases at J, with 17 bases between. CDR3 length: 17 amino acids. CDR1 and CDR2 from the germline V gene are LNHDA and SQIVND (reference sequence). CDR3 sequence: CASSRGLNRPNTGELFF. CDR3 coding DNA: TGTGCCAGTAGTAGGGGCCTCAACAGGCCAAACACCGGGGAGCTGTTTTTT.

This clonotype was counted ten times or more. The chain has TRBV11-3 and TRBJ2-3; D is unresolved. This CDR3 is built from 15 residues. The germline V gene encodes CDR1 SGHNT and CDR2 YENEEA. Trimming took 1 base from V and 1 from J, leaving 9 bases between them. The CDR3 coding sequence is TGTGCCAGCAGCTTAGGGGCGAAGGGCACAGATACGCAGTATTTT. Protein product: CASSLGAKGTDTQYF.

The chain combines TRBV19 with TRBJ1-3; unclear D gene. Germline CDR1 and CDR2: LNHDA and SQIVND (reference sequence). Between the trimmed V and J ends, which lost 8 bases and 0 bases, there was a span of 8 bases. The CDR3 is made up of 13 amino acids. The CDR3: CASRHSSGNTIYF. The DNA of the CDR3 is TGTGCCAGTCGGCACAGCTCTGGAAACACCATATATTTT.

This clonotype has a count of ten or more. The DNA of the CDR3 is TGTGCCAGCAGCGTAGGGGCTAGCGGGAAAGCCTACGAGCAGTACTTC. Translation gives CASSVGASGKAYEQYF. This rearrangement joins TRBV9 to TRBJ2-7, with 9 bases matching TRBD2. Germline V gene lookup returns CDR1 SGDLS and CDR2 YYNGEE. The CDR3 covers 16 residues. The V and J ends lost 0 bases and 2 bases, in that order; junction bases with no gene match: 6.

The table lists this clonotype with many counts. The rearrangement links TRBV5-6 to TRBJ2-1, with 9 bases that match TRBD2. The CDR3 extends over 16 amino acids. Looked up from germline, CDR1 is SGHDT and CDR2 is YYEEEE. The V gene end was trimmed by 1 base and the J gene end by 6 bases; junction bases not matched to a gene: 8. The CDR3 spells CASSLRAGGTPNEQFF. CDR3 sequence (DNA): TGTGCCAGCAGCTTGCGGGCGGGGGGGACCCCCAATGAGCAGTTCTTC.

This clonotype appeared a few times. The chain carries TRBV7-6 and TRBJ2-2; 12 nucleotides agree with TRBD1. Per the germline V gene, CDR1 is SGHVS and CDR2 is FNYEAQ. The CDR3 spans 16 residues. Trimming took 5 bases from V and 7 from J; bases not matched to a gene: 8. The CDR3 is CASSAPGQGAGGELFF. CDR3 in DNA: TGTGCCAGCAGCGCACCGGGACAGGGGGCGGGCGGGGAGCTGTTTTTT.

This clonotype was detected many times. The chain employs TRBV6-6 and TRBJ2-7; D gene unclear. V lost 3 bases and J 5 bases, leaving 5 bases between the germline ends. The CDR3 covers 11 residues. Germline V gene data show CDR1 as MNHNY and CDR2 as SVGAGI (reference sequence). DNA for the CDR3: TGTGCCAGCAGTTATACGGACGAGCAGTACTTC. It translates to CASSYTDEQYF.

This clonotype was recorded at least ten times. The V gene is TRBV5-1, the J gene TRBJ2-6, with D maybe TRBD2 (6 bases). The CDR3 contains 18 residues. Trimming took 0 bases from V and 2 from J, leaving 15 bases between them. CDR1 SGHRS and CDR2 YFSETQ come from the germline V gene. CDR3 DNA: TGCGCCAGCAGCTTGGCGAGGGCGCGGGGCACTGGGGCCAACGTCCTGACTTTC. Translation gives CASSLARARGTGANVLTF.

The table lists this clonotype with many counts. The chain links TRBV30 to TRBJ1-1, with TRBD1 matching over 7 bases. With V trimmed by 2 bases and J by 1 base, 7 bases remained unmatched. This CDR3 is built from 15 residues. Germline V gives CDR1 GTSNPN, CDR2 SVGIG (reference sequence). The CDR3 here is CAWSHPGQRNTEAFF. CDR3 bases: TGTGCCTGGAGTCACCCGGGACAGAGGAACACTGAAGCTTTCTTT.

This clonotype appeared many times. This sequence joins TRBV5-1 and TRBJ2-1, with 11 bases that match TRBD2. CDR1 and CDR2 (germline): SGHRS, YFSETQ. V lost 4 bases and J lost 12; bases outside the gene matches: 6. The CDR3 consists of 13 residues. CDR3 DNA: TGCGCCAGCAGCACCGGGACTAGCGGTGTGCAGTTCTTC. Its translation: CASSTGTSGVQFF.

This clonotype came up many times. The CDR3 nucleotides are TGTGCCAGCAGCTTTGGACTAGCGGGAGTTTGGGAGCAGTTCTTC. Its protein product is CASSFGLAGVWEQFF. V is TRBV5-6 and J is TRBJ2-1; 13 bases match TRBD2. This CDR3 is 15 amino acids long. Germline V gene lookup returns CDR1 SGHDT and CDR2 YYEEEE. V trimming: 2 bases; J trimming: 10 bases; junction bases outside the gene matches: 6.

This clonotype was observed at least ten times. The chain is built from TRBV20-1 and TRBJ2-1; D perhaps matches TRBD2 (6 bases). The V end lost 0 bases, the J end lost 2 bases, and 14 bases lay between the germline ends. The CDR3 is made up of 16 amino acids. Germline V gene data show CDR1 as DFQATT and CDR2 as SNEGSKA (reference sequence). The CDR3 DNA is TGCAGTGCTAGAGATACCCGGGACTTAGCCTACAATGAGCAGTTCTTC. Protein: CSARDTRDLAYNEQFF.